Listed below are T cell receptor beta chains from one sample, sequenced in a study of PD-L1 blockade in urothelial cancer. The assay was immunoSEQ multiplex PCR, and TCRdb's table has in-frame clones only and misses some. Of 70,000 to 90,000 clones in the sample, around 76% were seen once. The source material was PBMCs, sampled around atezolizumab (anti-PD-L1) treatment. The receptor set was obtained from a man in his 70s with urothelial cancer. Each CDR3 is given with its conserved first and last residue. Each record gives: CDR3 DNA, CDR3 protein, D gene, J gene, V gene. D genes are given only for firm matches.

cdr3_nt: TGTGCCAGCTCACCTCGGACAGGGAATGAGCAGTTCTTC
cdr3_aa: CASSPRTGNEQFF
d_call: TRBD1
j_call: TRBJ2-1
v_call: TRBV18

cdr3_nt: TGTGCCAGCAGCTTAGGGGCACTGGGGGACTCTCTTGATGAGCAGTTCTTC
cdr3_aa: CASSLGALGDSLDEQFF
d_call: NA
j_call: TRBJ2-1
v_call: TRBV7-8

cdr3_nt: TGTGCCAGTACCCCGGGACAGGGAAGAGAGACCCAGTACTTC
cdr3_aa: CASTPGQGRETQYF
d_call: TRBD1
j_call: TRBJ2-5
v_call: TRBV19

cdr3_nt: TGTGCCAGAAGCCCGCGGGATAGTAGCGGGAGTTGGGAGACCCAGTACTTC
cdr3_aa: CARSPRDSSGSWETQYF
d_call: TRBD2
j_call: TRBJ2-5
v_call: TRBV5-3

cdr3_nt: TGTGCCAGTAGTATCGGAGGGTTACTGGATACGCAGTATTTT
cdr3_aa: CASSIGGLLDTQYF
d_call: NA
j_call: TRBJ2-3
v_call: TRBV19

cdr3_nt: TGTGCCAGCAGCACCTCGGACAGGCTCTATGGCTACACCTTC
cdr3_aa: CASSTSDRLYGYTF
d_call: TRBD1
j_call: TRBJ1-2
v_call: TRBV9

cdr3_nt: TGTGCCAGCAGCGTAGGGACTAGTTTGGAGCTGTTTTTT
cdr3_aa: CASSVGTSLELFF
d_call: TRBD2
j_call: TRBJ2-2
v_call: TRBV9

cdr3_nt: TGTGCCAGCAGCTTATTTCCTGGCGGGAGAAGGGGCAACATTCAGTACTTC
cdr3_aa: CASSLFPGGRRGNIQYF
d_call: TRBD2
j_call: TRBJ2-4
v_call: TRBV7-6

cdr3_nt: TGTGCCAGCAGTCTGGCGGGAGGGTCCGGGAATGAGCAGTTCTTC
cdr3_aa: CASSLAGGSGNEQFF
d_call: TRBD2
j_call: TRBJ2-1
v_call: TRBV5-4

cdr3_nt: TGTGCCACCGGGGTGGGCTTGAACACTGAAGCTTTCTTT
cdr3_aa: CATGVGLNTEAFF
d_call: NA
j_call: TRBJ1-1
v_call: TRBV11-2

cdr3_nt: TGTGCCAGCAGAGGACAGGGAGGGAATGAGCAGTTCTTC
cdr3_aa: CASRGQGGNEQFF
d_call: NA
j_call: TRBJ2-1
v_call: TRBV27